This section outlines one TCR beta chain sequence together with its context. This entry belongs to a study of cytomegalovirus exposure and HLA in healthy donors. The CDR3 is made up of 14 amino acids. The V end was cut by 6 bases, the J end by 7 bases, with 16 bases between. Germline CDR1 and CDR2: MNHEY and SVGAGI. The PCR employed 60 Vbeta primers together with 13 Jbeta primers. Libraries were prepared by immunoSEQ multiplex PCR; TCRdb keeps only in-frame clonotypes and omits some of them. The sample contains approximately 110,000 clones, 74% of which appear only once. Sequencing was done on a sample of PBMCs. The clonotype originates from a woman in her forties or fifties in good health and CMV-seropositive. The chain links TRBV6-5 to TRBJ2-1, with TRBD1 as a possible D gene (7 bases). CDR3 amino acids: CASSTGSGGNEQFF. The CDR3 DNA is TGTGCCAGCAGCACCGGCTCAGGGGGGAATGAGCAGTTCTTC.